The clone carrying this T cell receptor (beta chain) was seen many times. TCRbeta library preparation incorporated unique molecular identifiers. Via MiXCR, TCRdb re-called the PCR reads, giving one row per CDR3 protein. The sample lists approximately 400,000 distinct CDR3 sequences; approximately 10% were seen once. The sample comes from a study of T-cell reconstitution after alpha-beta-depleted transplantation in children. The sequencing here drew on PBMCs from the stem cell graft donor, taken from the stem cell graft. The TCR originated in a human donor who donated a stem cell graft to a child with acute myeloid leukemia.

CDR3 protein: CASSPSSDNEQFF. In nucleotides, the CDR3 is TGTGCCAGCTCACCCTCTAGCGACAATGAGCAGTTCTTC. The rearrangement uses TRBV18 and TRBJ2-1, with TRBD2 as a possible D gene (6 bases). This CDR3 has 13 residues. CDR1 and CDR2 from the germline V gene are KGHSH and LQKENI. V lost 3 bases and J 5 bases, leaving 8 bases between the germline ends.